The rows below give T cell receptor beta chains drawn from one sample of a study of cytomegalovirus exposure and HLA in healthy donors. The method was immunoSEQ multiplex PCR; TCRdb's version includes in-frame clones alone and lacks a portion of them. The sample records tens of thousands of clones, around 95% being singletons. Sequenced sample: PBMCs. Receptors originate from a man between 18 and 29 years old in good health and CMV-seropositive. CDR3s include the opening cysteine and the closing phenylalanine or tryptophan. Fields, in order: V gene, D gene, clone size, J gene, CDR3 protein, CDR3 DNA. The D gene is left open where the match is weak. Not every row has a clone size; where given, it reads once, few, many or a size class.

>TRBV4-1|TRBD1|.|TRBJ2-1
CASSQDLLRRDRGIEQFF
TGCGCCAGCAGCCAAGATCTCCTCCGCCGGGACAGGGGCATTGAGCAGTTCTTC
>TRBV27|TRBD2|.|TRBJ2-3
CASRTSGGGFTDTQYF
TGTGCCAGCAGGACTAGCGGAGGAGGGTTCACAGATACGCAGTATTTT
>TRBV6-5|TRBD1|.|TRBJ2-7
CASSYSTGGYEQYF
TGTGCCAGCAGTTACTCGACAGGGGGCTACGAGCAGTACTTC
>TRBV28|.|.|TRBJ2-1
CASSRNEQFF
TGTGCCAGCAGCCGCAATGAGCAGTTCTTC
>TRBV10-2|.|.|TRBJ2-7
CASRGLGYEQYF
TGCGCCAGCAGGGGCCTGGGCTACGAGCAGTACTTC
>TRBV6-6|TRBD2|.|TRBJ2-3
CASSGTSGGKDTQYF
TGTGCCAGCAGTGGGACTAGCGGGGGGAAAGATACGCAGTATTTT
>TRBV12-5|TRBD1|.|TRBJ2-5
CASGFGKDRAQETQYF
TGTGCTAGTGGTTTTGGAAAGGACAGGGCCCAGGAGACCCAGTACTTC
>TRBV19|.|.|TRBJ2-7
CASSIGAQGYEQYF
TGTGCCAGTAGTATAGGAGCGCAGGGCTACGAGCAGTACTTC
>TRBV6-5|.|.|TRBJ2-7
CASSYSWQNYEQYF
TGTGCCAGCAGTTACTCATGGCAAAACTACGAGCAGTACTTC
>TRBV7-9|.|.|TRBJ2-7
CASSAGDSGYEQYF
TGTGCCAGCAGCGCCGGGGACAGCGGGTACGAGCAGTACTTC
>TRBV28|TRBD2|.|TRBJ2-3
CASSPPAGLTDTQYF
TGTGCCAGCAGTCCACCAGCGGGGCTCACAGATACGCAGTATTTT
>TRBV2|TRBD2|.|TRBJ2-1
CASSGSGGTFNQFF
TGTGCCAGCAGTGGTAGCGGGGGAACCTTTAACCAGTTCTTC
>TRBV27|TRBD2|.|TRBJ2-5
CASSDKGSGGYQETQYF
TGTGCCAGCAGCGATAAAGGGTCGGGAGGGTACCAAGAGACCCAGTACTTC
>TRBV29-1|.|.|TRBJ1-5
CSTWDMPNSSNQPQHF
TGCAGCACCTGGGACATGCCCAACTCTAGCAATCAGCCCCAGCATTTT
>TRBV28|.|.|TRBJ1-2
CASSLLAGANYGYTF
TGTGCCAGCAGTTTATTGGCCGGAGCTAACTATGGCTACACCTTC
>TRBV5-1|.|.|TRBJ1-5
CASSGREPYGSYSNQPQHF
TGCGCCAGCTCTGGGAGGGAACCTTATGGCTCTTATAGCAATCAGCCCCAGCATTTT
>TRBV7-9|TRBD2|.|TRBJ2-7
CATGTSGMGEQYF
TGTGCCACCGGGACTAGCGGGATGGGCGAGCAGTACTTC
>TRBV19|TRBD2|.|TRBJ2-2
CASRAAGGLNTGELFF
TGTGCCAGTAGGGCTGCGGGGGGCCTCAACACCGGGGAGCTGTTTTTT
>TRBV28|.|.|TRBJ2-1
CASSSLGGYNEQFF
TGTGCCAGCAGTTCATTGGGGGGCTACAATGAGCAGTTCTTC
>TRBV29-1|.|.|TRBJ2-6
CSVGMGHRSGANVLTF
TGCAGCGTTGGTATGGGACACCGCTCTGGGGCCAACGTCCTGACTTTC
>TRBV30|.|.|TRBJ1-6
CAWSVLQVHGSPLHF
TGTGCCTGGAGTGTACTACAGGTACACGGTTCACCCCTCCACTTT
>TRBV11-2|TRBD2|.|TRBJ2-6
CASKGLAVPSGANVLTF
TGTGCCAGCAAAGGACTAGCGGTACCTTCTGGGGCCAACGTCCTGACTTTC
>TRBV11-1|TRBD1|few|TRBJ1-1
CASSPRGLVTEAFF
TGTGCCAGCAGCCCGAGGGGGCTGGTCACTGAAGCTTTCTTT
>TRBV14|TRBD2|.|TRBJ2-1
CASSQKPSGTSLNEQFF
TGTGCCAGCAGCCAAAAACCATCCGGGACTAGCTTGAATGAGCAGTTCTTC
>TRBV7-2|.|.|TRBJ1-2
CASSRTANYGYTF
TGTGCCAGCAGCCGAACAGCTAACTATGGCTACACCTTC
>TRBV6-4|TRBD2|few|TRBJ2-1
CASSRSGGAANEQFF
TGTGCCAGCAGTAGGAGCGGGGGGGCGGCCAATGAGCAGTTCTTC
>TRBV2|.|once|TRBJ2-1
CATNGGNEQFF
TGTGCCACCAACGGGGGAAATGAGCAGTTCTTC
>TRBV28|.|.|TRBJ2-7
CASSFEGVSYEQYF
TGTGCCAGCAGTTTTGAGGGGGTCTCCTACGAGCAGTACTTC
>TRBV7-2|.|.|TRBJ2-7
CASSPQTSLTISYEQYF
TGTGCCAGCAGCCCCCAGACTTCCCTGACTATCTCCTACGAGCAGTACTTC
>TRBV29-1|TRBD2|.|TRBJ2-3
CSVAGGRAITDTQYF
TGCAGCGTTGCGGGCGGGAGGGCGATAACAGATACGCAGTATTTT
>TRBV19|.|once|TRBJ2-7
CASTPRAGGQGSAEQYF
TGTGCCAGTACCCCGAGGGCGGGGGGACAGGGTTCTGCGGAGCAGTACTTC
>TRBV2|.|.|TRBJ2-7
CASSGLEQYF
TGTGCCAGCAGTGGGCTCGAGCAGTACTTC
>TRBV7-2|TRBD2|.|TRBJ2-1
CATSPQTSGYNEQFF
TGTGCCACCTCCCCGCAGACTAGCGGCTACAATGAGCAGTTCTTC
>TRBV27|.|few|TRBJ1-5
CASSFGRNQPQHF
TGTGCCAGCAGTTTTGGGCGCAATCAGCCCCAGCATTTT
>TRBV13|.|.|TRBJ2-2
CASSFAADTGELFF
TGTGCCAGCAGCTTCGCGGCGGATACCGGGGAGCTGTTTTTT
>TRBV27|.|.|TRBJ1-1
CASSFRGGTEAFF
TGTGCCAGCAGTTTCCGGGGGGGCACTGAAGCTTTCTTT
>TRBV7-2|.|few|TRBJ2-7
CASSLVRYEQYF
TGTGCCAGCAGCTTAGTCCGCTACGAGCAGTACTTC
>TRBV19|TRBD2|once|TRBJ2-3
CASSPRLAGGPVVSTDTQYF
TGTGCCAGTAGTCCGCGACTAGCGGGAGGGCCAGTCGTCAGCACAGATACGCAGTATTTT
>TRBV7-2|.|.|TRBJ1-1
CASSLERVQEAFF
TGTGCCAGCAGCTTAGAGCGTGTCCAGGAAGCTTTCTTT
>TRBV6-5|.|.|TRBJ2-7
CASSHHREGSYEQYF
TGTGCCAGCAGCCATCACAGGGAAGGGTCCTACGAGCAGTACTTC